A single sample is the source of the 20 T cell receptor beta chains below, sequenced in a study of glioma-infiltrating T cells. Using RNA template, CDR3s of TCR alpha and beta were amplified with iRepertoire arm-PCR. One entry per CDR3 protein, called by TCRdb with MiXCR from the multiplex PCR reads. The sample carries 300,000 to 450,000 distinct CDR3 sequences, more than 35% recorded once. The material sequenced was glioma tissue, nonneoplastic brain tissue, or PBMCs (not recorded which). The receptor set was obtained from a human donor with low-grade glioma or glioblastoma, undergoing nonglioma brain surgery, or in good health (not recorded which).

Regarding this clonotype: With a much larger clone just one base away, this may be a read error. A read error is likely, as this CDR3 ends without the conserved phenylalanine or tryptophan. V usage is TRBV6-2 or TRBV6-3 and J usage is TRBJ2-7; unclear D gene. The J call may not be correct, given that the DNA end is closer to TRBJ2-5. Per germline, CDR1 MNHEY and CDR2 SVGEGT. There are 13 residues in the CDR3. The CDR3 DNA sequence: TGTGCCAGCAGCCCCCCCCCCAAAGAGACCCAGTACCTC. Translating it yields CASSPPPKETQYL.

A few counts support this clonotype. The V call is TRBV4-3, the J call TRBJ2-3; D gene uncertain. Deletions cut 0 bases from V and 9 bases from J, with 13 bases between. This CDR3 has 14 amino acids. Germline CDR1 and CDR2: LGHNA and YSLEER. DNA for the CDR3: TGCGCCAGCAGCCAAGATCGGACCACGGGCACGCAGTATTTT. Its translation is CASSQDRTTGTQYF.

CDR3 sequence (DNA): TGTGCCAGCATTTTATCCTCTGGGACAGCAACTAACTATGGCTACACCTTC. The encoded protein is CASILSSGTATNYGYTF. The chain links TRBV6-2 or TRBV6-3 to TRBJ1-2; 7 bases match TRBD1. With V trimmed by 7 bases and J by 0 bases, 14 bases remained unmatched. The CDR3 is made up of 17 amino acids. CDR1 MNHEY and CDR2 SVGEGT come from the germline V gene.

The chain carries TRBV7-3 and TRBJ2-1; 9 bases fit TRBD2. Germline V gene data show CDR1 as SGHTA and CDR2 as FQGTGA. This CDR3 is 16 amino acids long. With 6 bases clipped from V and 5 bases from J, the junction kept 11 bases outside the gene matches. The DNA for the CDR3 is TGTGCCAGCAGTCCCCGTAGCGGGAGCTGGGACAATGAGCAGTTCTTC. It translates to CASSPRSGSWDNEQFF.

This clonotype was found many times. V and J are TRBV27 and TRBJ2-7, with D perhaps TRBD2 (6 bases). The V gene lost 5 bases and the J gene lost 1 base, with 12 bases spanning the gap. The CDR3 length is 14 residues. The germline gives CDR1 MNHEY, CDR2 SMNVEV (reference sequence). CDR3: CASSAAGNSYEQYF. The DNA for the CDR3 is TGTGCCAGCAGTGCGGCGGGGAATTCCTACGAGCAGTACTTC.

This clonotype was observed a handful of times. V is TRBV7-6 and J is TRBJ2-2; 12 bases line up with TRBD2. This CDR3 contains 18 residues. With 1 base clipped from V and 7 bases from J, the junction kept 10 bases outside the gene matches. Per the germline V gene, CDR1 is SGHVS and CDR2 is FNYEAQ. CDR3 amino acids: CASSLVPRTSGNGGELFF. CDR3 coding DNA: TGTGCCAGCAGCTTAGTTCCCAGGACTAGCGGGAACGGCGGGGAGCTGTTTTTT.

A word on this clonotype: With a much larger clone just one base away, this may be a read error. The chain recombines TRBV4-1 with TRBJ2-3, with a weak D call TRBD2 (6 bases). The germline CDR1 and CDR2 sequences are MGHRA and YSYEKL. V lost 3 bases to trimming and J lost 2 bases, with 12 bases between them. The CDR3 runs 15 residues. CDR3 sequence: CASSQNRGSTDTQYF. As DNA, the CDR3 is TGCGCCAGCAGCCAGAACCGGGGGTCCACAGATACGCAGTATTTT.

This clonotype was counted a single time. One junction end disagrees with the germline gene, perhaps due to a read error. The genes are TRBV10-3 and TRBJ1-5; D call uncertain. CDR1 is ENHRY and CDR2 is SYGVKD in the germline V gene. CDR3 length: 15 amino acids. DNA for the CDR3: TGTGCCATCAGTGAACGGTCCCCGGGCAATCAGCGCCAGCATTTT. As protein: CAISERSPGNQRQHF.

Comment on this clonotype: This may be a read error, as it is one base from a much larger clone. The CDR3 ends on some other residue instead of the conserved phenylalanine or tryptophan, so this is likely a read error. This sequence joins TRBV27 and TRBJ2-7; D gene unclear. Germline CDR1 is MNHEY and CDR2 is SMNVEV (reference sequence). The CDR3 has 11 residues. Trimming left V 4 bases short and J 6 bases short, with 7 bases between. The CDR3 DNA follows: TGTGCCAGCAGTTCCCTTCCCGAGCAGTACTCC. Protein: CASSSLPEQYS.

At least ten counts were recorded for this clonotype. This chain uses TRBV28 with TRBJ2-7; TRBD1 aligns across 9 bases. Germline CDR1 is MDHEN and CDR2 is SYDVKM. V shed 7 bases and J 5 bases; nucleotides not matched to a gene: 9. The CDR3 consists of 14 residues. This chain's CDR3 is CASNKIGTGNEQYF. Written as DNA, the CDR3 is TGTGCCAGCAACAAAATCGGGACAGGGAACGAGCAGTACTTC. The full variable domain, completed using reference TRBV28 and TRBJ2-7, is DVKVTQSSRYLVKRTGEKVFLECVQDMDHENMFWYRQDPGLGLRLIYFSYDVKMKEKGDIPEGYSVSREKKERFSLILESASTNQTSMYLCASNKIGTGNEQYFGPGTRLTVT.

The rearrangement joins TRBV5-1 to TRBJ2-1, with D possibly being TRBD1 (6 bases). V was clipped by 5 bases and J by 3 bases, with 12 bases between them. The CDR3 totals 14 residues. CDR1 is SGHRS, CDR2 YFSETQ, per germline. The CDR3 reads CASRLTGNYNEQFF. In nucleotides, the CDR3 is TGCGCCAGCAGATTAACAGGGAACTACAATGAGCAGTTCTTC. The whole variable domain, remainder taken from reference TRBV5-1 and TRBJ2-1, is KAGVTQTPRYLIKTRGQQVTLSCSPISGHRSVSWYQQTPGQGLQFLFEYFSETQRNKGNFPGRFSGRQFSNSRSEMNVSTLELGDSALYLCASRLTGNYNEQFFGPGTRLTVL.

This clonotype occurred a few times. This sequence joins TRBV7-2 and TRBJ2-7; TRBD2 is a possible D gene (6 bases). The germline V gene has CDR1 SGHTA and CDR2 FQGNSA. The CDR3 totals 15 residues. Trimming took 5 bases from V and 0 from J, leaving 14 bases between them. CDR3 amino acids: CASSPHRESSYEQYF. The CDR3 DNA sequence: TGTGCCAGCAGCCCCCACCGGGAGAGCTCCTACGAGCAGTACTTC.

The rearrangement links TRBV7-2 to TRBJ1-1; TRBD1 is a possible D gene (6 bases). Germline assignment: CDR1 SGHTA and CDR2 FQGNSA. CDR3 length: 15 amino acids. Between the trimmed V and J ends, which lost 5 bases and 7 bases, there was a span of 20 bases. The CDR3: CASSLSTGPRGEAFF. CDR3 DNA sequence: TGTGCCAGCAGCCTCAGCACAGGGCCCAGAGGTGAAGCTTTCTTT.

In regard to this clonotype: A read error is possible here, since a much larger clone lies one base away. CDR3 in DNA: TGTGCCAGCAGCGACAGGGTCAACAATGAGCAGTACTTC. Amino acids: CASSDRVNNEQYF. The rearrangement links TRBV6-2 or TRBV6-3 to TRBJ2-7, with TRBD1 matching 7 bases. The CDR3 totals 13 residues. J lost 7 bases, V lost 6 bases, and 9 bases had no gene match. Germline-derived CDR1 and CDR2 are MNHEY and SVGEGT.

This chain uses TRBV2 with TRBJ2-1, with 14 positions matching TRBD2. Unmatched junction bases numbered 6, after V lost 5 bases and J lost 9 bases. The CDR3 is made up of 15 amino acids. Germline V gene lookup returns CDR1 SNHLY and CDR2 FYNNEI. The CDR3, as DNA: TGTGCCAGCAGTAAATATGGACTAGCGGGAGGTGAGCAGTTCTTC. Protein sequence: CASSKYGLAGGEQFF. The whole variable domain, filled in from reference TRBV2 and TRBJ2-1, reads EPEVTQTPSHQVTQMGQEVILRCVPISNHLYFYWYRQILGQKVEFLVSFYNNEISEKSEIFDDQFSVERPDGSNFTLKIRSTKLEDSAMYFCASSKYGLAGGEQFFGPGTRLTVL.

This clonotype has ten or more counts. The genes are TRBV27 and TRBJ2-2; D is ambiguous. Germline assignment: CDR1 MNHEY and CDR2 SMNVEV (reference sequence). Trimming cost V 3 bases and J 0 bases, with 5 bases left between them. The CDR3 loop spans 14 amino acids. The CDR3 DNA reads TGTGCCAGCAGTTTTGGATCGAACACCGGGGAGCTGTTTTTT. It codes for CASSFGSNTGELFF.

The CDR3 DNA reads TGCAGTGCCACCCGGGACACCTACGAGCAGTACTTC. Its protein product is CSATRDTYEQYF. The chain joins TRBV20-1 to TRBJ2-7; D may be TRBD1 (6 bases). In germline, CDR1 is DFQATT, CDR2 SNEGSKA (reference sequence). V was cut by 6 bases and J by 2 bases, with 11 bases left in between. The CDR3 spans 12 residues.

For this clonotype: This may be a read error: a much more frequent sequence differs by one nucleotide. The chain uses TRBV15 and TRBJ1-2, with D hard to call. Trimming shortened V by 0 bases and J by 10 bases, and 6 bases separated the two germline ends. CDR3 length equals 11 residues. Germline values: CDR1 LNHNV, CDR2 YYDKDF (reference sequence). CDR3 region: CATSREDVYTF. DNA for the CDR3: TGTGCCACCAGCAGAGAAGATGTCTACACCTTC.

The chain couples TRBV6-1 to TRBJ2-1; perhaps TRBD1 as D (6 bases). V lost 6 bases and J lost 0, with 18 bases in between. The CDR3 has 17 amino acids. From germline, CDR1 is MNHNS and CDR2 SASEGT. The CDR3 here is CASSRTGTSGSYNEQFF. The CDR3, as DNA: TGTGCCAGCAGCCGAACGGGGACATCCGGCTCCTACAATGAGCAGTTCTTC.

This clonotype appeared once. Given a much more abundant clone one base away, this may be a read error. V is TRBV28 and J is TRBJ2-1; D is perhaps TRBD1 (6 bases). This CDR3 region has 13 residues. CDR1 is MDHEN, CDR2 SYDVKM, per germline. CDR3 DNA sequence: TGTGCCAGCAGAACAAGGGGGTACAATGAGCAGATCTTC. It codes for CASRTRGYNEQIF.